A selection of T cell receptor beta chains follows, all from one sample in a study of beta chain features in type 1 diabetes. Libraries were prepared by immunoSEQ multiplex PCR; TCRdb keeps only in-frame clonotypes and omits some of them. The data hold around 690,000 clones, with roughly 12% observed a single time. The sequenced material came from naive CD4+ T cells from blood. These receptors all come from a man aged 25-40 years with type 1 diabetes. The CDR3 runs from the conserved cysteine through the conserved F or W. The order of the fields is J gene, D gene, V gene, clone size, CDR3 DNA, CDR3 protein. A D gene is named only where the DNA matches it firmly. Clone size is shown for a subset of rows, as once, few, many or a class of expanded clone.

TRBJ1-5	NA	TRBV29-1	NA	TGCAGCGTTGCAGGCTTTGAACAGCCCCAGCATTTT	CSVAGFEQPQHF
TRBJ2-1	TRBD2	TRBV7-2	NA	TGTGCCAGCAGCCCCATGCTAGCGGGGATTGTGAATGAGCAGTTCTTC	CASSPMLAGIVNEQFF
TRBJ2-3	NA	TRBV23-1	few	TGCGCCAGCAGTCAATCTAGGAGACAGGCCCGGAACCTCACAGATACGCAGTATTTT	CASSQSRRQARNLTDTQYF
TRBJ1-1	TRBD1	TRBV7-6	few	TGTGCCAGCAGCCCCGACAGGGGGCGGGTGGCTTTCTTT	CASSPDRGRVAFF
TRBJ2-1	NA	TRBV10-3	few	TGTGCCATCAGTGAGTCGTCAACGTACAATGAGCAGTTCTTC	CAISESSTYNEQFF
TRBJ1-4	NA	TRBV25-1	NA	TGTGCCAGCAGTCCCCACAGCCGTGAAAAACTGTTTTTT	CASSPHSREKLFF
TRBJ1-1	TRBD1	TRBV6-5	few	TGTGCCAGCAGGACCGGGACAGGGGAGACTGAAGCTTTCTTT	CASRTGTGETEAFF
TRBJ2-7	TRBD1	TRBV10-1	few	TGCGCCAGCAGTGTCAGCCCGGGACAGGGGCCCTACGAGCAGTACTTC	CASSVSPGQGPYEQYF
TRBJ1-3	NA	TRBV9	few	TGTGCCAGCAGCGTAGAGCCAGGGGATTCTGGAAACACCATATATTTT	CASSVEPGDSGNTIYF
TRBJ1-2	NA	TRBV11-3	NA	TGTGCCAGCAGCCAGGGACGGATGATTAACTATGGCTACACCTTC	CASSQGRMINYGYTF
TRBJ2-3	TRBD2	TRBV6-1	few	TGTGCCAGCAGTGCCAGCGGGGGTAGCACAGATACGCAGTATTTT	CASSASGGSTDTQYF
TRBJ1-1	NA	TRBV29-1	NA	TGCAGCTCTCAGAGCGGTGGGACTGAAGCTTTCTTT	CSSQSGGTEAFF
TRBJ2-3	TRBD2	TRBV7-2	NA	TGTGCCAGCAGGACTAGCGGGCTCACAGATACGCAGTATTTT	CASRTSGLTDTQYF
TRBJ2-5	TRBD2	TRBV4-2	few	TGTGCCAGCAGCCTAGGGGGGACTAGCGGCCAAGAGACCCAGTACTTC	CASSLGGTSGQETQYF
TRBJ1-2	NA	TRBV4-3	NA	TGCGCCAGCAGCCAAGCAGGGGTCTCTAACTATGGCTACACCTTC	CASSQAGVSNYGYTF
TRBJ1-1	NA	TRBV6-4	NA	TGTGCCAGCAGTGAAGTAGAGGGCACTGAAGCTTTCTTT	CASSEVEGTEAFF
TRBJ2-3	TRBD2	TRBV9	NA	TGTGCCAGCAGCCCTCGGACTAGCGGGGGGGCAGATACGCAGTATTTT	CASSPRTSGGADTQYF
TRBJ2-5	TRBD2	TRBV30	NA	TGTGCCTGGAGTTTTGGCGGGGGGGCGGAGACCCAGTACTTC	CAWSFGGGAETQYF
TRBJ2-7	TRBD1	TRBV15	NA	TGTGCCACCAGCAGGGACAGGGGTTCCTACGAGCAGTACTTC	CATSRDRGSYEQYF
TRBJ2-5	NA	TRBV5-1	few	TGCGCCAGCAGGTCCGGGACTGCGGGAGAGACCCAGTACTTC	CASRSGTAGETQYF
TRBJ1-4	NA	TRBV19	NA	TGTGCCAGTAACCGCAGGCGGGATGAAAAACTGTTTTTT	CASNRRRDEKLFF
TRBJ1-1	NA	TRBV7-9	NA	TGTGCCAGCAGCTTATCTAATCCGAGTGAAGCTTTCTTT	CASSLSNPSEAFF
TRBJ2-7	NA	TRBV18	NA	TGTGCCAGCTCATTATCGGGTTCCTACGAGCAGTACTTC	CASSLSGSYEQYF
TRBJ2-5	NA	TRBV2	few	TGTGCCAGCAGTAAACAAGAGACCCAGTACTTC	CASSKQETQYF
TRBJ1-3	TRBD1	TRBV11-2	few	TGTGCCAGCAGCACCCTACAGGGGGTTTATGGAAACACCATATATTTT	CASSTLQGVYGNTIYF
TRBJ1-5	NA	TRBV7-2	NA	TGTGCCAGCAGCTCGACACTAGACAATCAGCCCCAGCATTTT	CASSSTLDNQPQHF
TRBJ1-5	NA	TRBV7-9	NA	TGTGCCAGCAGCTTGGGCCTCAATCAGCCCCAGCATTTT	CASSLGLNQPQHF
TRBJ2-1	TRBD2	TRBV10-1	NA	TGCGCCAGCAGTGAAGGATCGACTAGCGGGGTGGATGAGCAGTTCTTC	CASSEGSTSGVDEQFF
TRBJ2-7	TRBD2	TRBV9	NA	TGTGCCAGCAGCCTTCAGACTAGCGGTCTCTACGAGCAGTACTTC	CASSLQTSGLYEQYF
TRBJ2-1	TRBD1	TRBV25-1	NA	TGTGCCAGCAGTGACTTGACAGGGAGCTCCTACAATGAGCAGTTCTTC	CASSDLTGSSYNEQFF
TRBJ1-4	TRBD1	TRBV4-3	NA	TGCGCCAGCAGCCAAGGACAGGGGGCGGTTGAAAAACTGTTTTTT	CASSQGQGAVEKLFF
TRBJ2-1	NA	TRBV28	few	TGTGCCAGCAGTTCTCTTACAGGGTTTGATGAGCAGTTCTTC	CASSSLTGFDEQFF
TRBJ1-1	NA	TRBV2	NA	TGTGCCAGCAGTGAAGCAGGGGCCTTGAACACTGAAGCTTTCTTT	CASSEAGALNTEAFF
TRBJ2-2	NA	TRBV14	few	TGTGCCAGCAGCCCAACAGGCGGACACGGGGAGCTGTTTTTT	CASSPTGGHGELFF
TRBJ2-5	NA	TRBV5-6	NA	TGTGCCAGCAGCTTGGCGGTGGAGACCCAGTACTTC	CASSLAVETQYF
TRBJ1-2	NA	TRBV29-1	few	TGCAGCGTTGTCCAGGTTCCAAATGGCTACACCTTC	CSVVQVPNGYTF
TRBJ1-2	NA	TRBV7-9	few	TGTGCCAGCAGCTTATGGAACGGGGCCTATGGCTACACCTTC	CASSLWNGAYGYTF